Described below is a single TCR beta chain sequence and its context. What it binds is not known. A lack of ophthalmopathy progression within 18 months defined stable Graves' hyperthyroidism. Exclusion followed for patients with uncontrolled infection, other autoimmune disease, pregnancy or lactation. The CDR3 covers 16 residues. J lost 1 base, V lost 6 bases, and 6 bases had no gene match. The germline V gene encodes CDR1 SNHLY and CDR2 FYNNEI. Amplification targeted TCR beta CDR3 regions from RNA transcripts. TCR CDR3 regions were first amplified by RT-PCR with HTBI primers. One entry per CDR3 protein results from TCRdb running MiXCR on the multiplex PCR reads. The sample records a few hundred thousand distinct CDR3 sequences, roughly 46% being singletons. This record comes from a study of T cells in Graves' hyperthyroidism and ophthalmopathy. Findings and limits, study-wide: Ophthalmopathy was distinguished from stable hyperthyroidism by 13 V-J signatures. It was a median around 6 months before onset that the model predicted ophthalmopathy.

The source is a woman aged 18-35 years with Graves' hyperthyroidism. V and J are TRBV2 and TRBJ1-5; 10 nucleotides match TRBD1. The sample consisted of peripheral blood or thyroid tissue (not recorded which). The CDR3 is CASSYDRGQSNQPQHF. The CDR3 DNA is TGTGCCAGCAGCTACGACAGGGGGCAGAGCAATCAGCCCCAGCATTTT. The variable domain in full, with the rest retrieved from reference TRBV2 and TRBJ1-5, is EPEVTQTPSHQVTQMGQEVILRCVPISNHLYFYWYRQILGQKVEFLVSFYNNEISEKSEIFDDQFSVERPDGSNFTLKIRSTKLEDSAMYFCASSYDRGQSNQPQHFGDGTRLSIL.